This T cell receptor beta chain stems from a study of T cells in Graves' hyperthyroidism and ophthalmopathy. The study excluded patients with uncontrolled infection, other autoimmune disease, pregnancy or lactation. RNA transcripts served as the template for amplifying TCR beta CDR3 regions. TCR CDR3 regions were first amplified by RT-PCR with HTBI primers. TCRdb redid the calling of the multiplex PCR reads with MiXCR, one entry per CDR3 protein. The table shows about 350,000 distinct CDR3 sequences, with roughly 13% occurring only once. This CDR3 is 14 amino acids long. V dropped 5 bases and J dropped 0 bases, with 10 bases sitting between them. At least ten counts were recorded for this clonotype.

The sequence derives from a woman aged 40 to 50 with Graves' ophthalmopathy. Sample: blood. This chain joins TRBV12-3 or TRBV12-4 and TRBJ1-2; tentative D call: TRBD1 (6 bases). This chain's CDR3 is CASSQQGANYGYTF. The CDR3 DNA sequence: TGTGCCAGCAGTCAACAGGGAGCTAACTATGGCTACACCTTC.